This TCR beta chain was observed in a study of CD8 T cells in Susac syndrome. Per the germline V gene, CDR1 is MDHEN and CDR2 is SYDVKM. Trimming removed 6 bases at V and 8 bases at J, with 19 bases between. The CDR3 consists of 15 residues. RNA amounts of about 0.45 to 1 ug underwent reverse transcription with random hexamers. TCRdb re-derived calls from the immunoSEQ multiplex PCR reads in MiXCR, one entry per CDR3 protein. Of about 66,000 distinct CDR3 sequences listed, approximately 96% are singletons. This TCR came from a human donor with multiple sclerosis. The chain carries TRBV28 and TRBJ1-4; D unresolved. The specimen sequenced was CD8+ T cells from PBMCs. CDR3 DNA sequence: TGTGCCAGCAGATCCCGATTGGGGTTAAACGAAAAACTGTTTTTT. It encodes CASRSRLGLNEKLFF.